This T cell receptor beta chain was profiled in a study of identical twins. Study-level findings and limits: Insertions were reduced in abundant cord blood beta clonotypes but not in memory repertoires.

There are a few counts of this clonotype. No antigen is known for it. All donors were healthy Caucasians. The germline CDR1 and CDR2 sequences are MNHEY and SVGEGT. There are 16 residues in the CDR3. V shed 3 bases and J 0 bases; nucleotides not matched to a gene: 8. Template switching, a step in the protocol, added a universal primer site, and cDNA carried unique molecular identifiers. One entry per CDR3 protein results from TCRdb running MiXCR on the 5' RACE reads. The profile shows over 200,000 distinct CDR3 sequences, approximately 9% of them singletons. The chain recombines TRBV6-2 or TRBV6-3 with TRBJ2-7; 7 positions agree with TRBD2. Sequenced: memory (CD45RO+) T cells sorted from blood. The clonotype comes from a woman aged 18 to 35 in good health. This CDR3 is CASSYFRASGSYEQYF. The DNA for the CDR3 is TGTGCCAGCAGTTATTTTCGGGCTAGCGGCTCCTACGAGCAGTACTTC.